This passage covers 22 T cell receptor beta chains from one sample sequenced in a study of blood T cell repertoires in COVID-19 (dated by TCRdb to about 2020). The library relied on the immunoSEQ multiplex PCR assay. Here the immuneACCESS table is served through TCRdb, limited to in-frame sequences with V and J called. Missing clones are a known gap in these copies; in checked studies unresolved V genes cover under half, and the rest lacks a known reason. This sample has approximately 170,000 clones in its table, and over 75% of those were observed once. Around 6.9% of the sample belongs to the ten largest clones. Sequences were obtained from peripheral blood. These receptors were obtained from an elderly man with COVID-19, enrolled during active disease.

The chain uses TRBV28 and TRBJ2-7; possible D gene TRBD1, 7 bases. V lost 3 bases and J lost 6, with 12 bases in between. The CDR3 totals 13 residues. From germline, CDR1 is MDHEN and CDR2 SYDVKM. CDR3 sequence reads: CASSLTGRIEQYF. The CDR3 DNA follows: TGTGCCAGCAGTTTGACAGGGAGGATCGAGCAGTACTTC. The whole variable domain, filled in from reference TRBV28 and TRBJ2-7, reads DVKVTQSSRYLVKRTGEKVFLECVQDMDHENMFWYRQDPGLGLRLIYFSYDVKMKEKGDIPEGYSVSREKKERFSLILESASTNQTSMYLCASSLTGRIEQYFGPGTRLTVT.

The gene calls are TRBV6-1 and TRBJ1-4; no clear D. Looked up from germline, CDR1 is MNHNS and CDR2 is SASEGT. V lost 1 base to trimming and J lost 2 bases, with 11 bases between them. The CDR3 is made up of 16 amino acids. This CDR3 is CASSEGLRRTNEKLFF. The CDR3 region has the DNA TGTGCCAGCAGTGAAGGACTTCGGAGGACTAATGAAAAACTGTTTTTT.

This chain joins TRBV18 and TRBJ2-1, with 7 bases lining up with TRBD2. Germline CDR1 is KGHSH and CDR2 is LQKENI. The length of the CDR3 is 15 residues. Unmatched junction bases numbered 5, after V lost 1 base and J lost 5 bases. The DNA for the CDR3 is TGTGCCAGCTCACCACAGCGGCGGGGGAACAATGAGCAGTTCTTC. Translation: CASSPQRRGNNEQFF.

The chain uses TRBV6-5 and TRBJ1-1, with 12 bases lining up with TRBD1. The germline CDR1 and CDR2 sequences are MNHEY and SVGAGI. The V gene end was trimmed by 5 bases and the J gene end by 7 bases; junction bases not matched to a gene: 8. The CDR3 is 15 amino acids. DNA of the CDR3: TGTGCCAGCAGTAACTGGGACAGGGGGCTGAATGAAGCTTTCTTT. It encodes CASSNWDRGLNEAFF.

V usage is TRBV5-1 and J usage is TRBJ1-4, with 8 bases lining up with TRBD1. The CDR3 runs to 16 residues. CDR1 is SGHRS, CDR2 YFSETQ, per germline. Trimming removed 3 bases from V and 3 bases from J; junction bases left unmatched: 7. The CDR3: CASSSGQALPNEKLFF. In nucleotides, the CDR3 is TGCGCCAGCAGCTCGGGACAGGCACTACCTAATGAAAAACTGTTTTTT.

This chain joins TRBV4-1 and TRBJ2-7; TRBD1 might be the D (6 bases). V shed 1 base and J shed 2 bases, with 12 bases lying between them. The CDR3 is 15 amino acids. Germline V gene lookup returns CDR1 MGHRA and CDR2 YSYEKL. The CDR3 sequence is CASSQARGRAYEQYF. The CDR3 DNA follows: TGCGCCAGCAGCCAAGCCAGGGGAAGGGCCTACGAGCAGTACTTC.

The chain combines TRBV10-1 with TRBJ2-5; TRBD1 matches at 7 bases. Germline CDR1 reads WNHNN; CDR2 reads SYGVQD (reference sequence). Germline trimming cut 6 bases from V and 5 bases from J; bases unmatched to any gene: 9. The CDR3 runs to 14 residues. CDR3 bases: TGCGCCAGCAGCCCCGGGACAGCTGGGGAGACCCAGTACTTC. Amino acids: CASSPGTAGETQYF.

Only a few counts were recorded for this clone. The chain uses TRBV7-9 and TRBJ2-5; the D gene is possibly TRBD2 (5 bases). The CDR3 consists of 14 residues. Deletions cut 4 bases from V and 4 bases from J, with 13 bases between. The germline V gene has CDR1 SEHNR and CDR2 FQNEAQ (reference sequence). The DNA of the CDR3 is TGTGCCAGCAGCTCGGACTGGCCCGGAGAGACCCAGTACTTC. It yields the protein CASSSDWPGETQYF.

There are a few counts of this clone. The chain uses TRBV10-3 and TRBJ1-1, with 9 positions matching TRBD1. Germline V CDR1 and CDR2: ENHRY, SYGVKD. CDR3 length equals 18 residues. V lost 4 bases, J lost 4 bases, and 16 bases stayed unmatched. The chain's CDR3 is CAISGSIGTGQLGTEAFF. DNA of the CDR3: TGTGCCATCAGTGGATCAATCGGGACAGGGCAGCTGGGCACTGAAGCTTTCTTT.

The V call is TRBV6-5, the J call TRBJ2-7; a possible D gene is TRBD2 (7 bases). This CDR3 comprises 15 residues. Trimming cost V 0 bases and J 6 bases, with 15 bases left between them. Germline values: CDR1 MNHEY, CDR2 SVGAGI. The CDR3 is CASSYSERGGGEQYF. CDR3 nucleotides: TGTGCCAGCAGTTACTCGGAGAGGGGGGGCGGCGAGCAGTACTTC.

CDR3 sequence reads: CASSQAGDRGATIYF. CDR3 in DNA: TGTGCCAGCAGCCAAGCGGGGGACAGGGGGGCCACCATATATTTT. The chain has TRBV14 and TRBJ1-3; 11 nucleotides line up with TRBD1. Per germline, CDR1 SGHDN and CDR2 FVKESK. This CDR3 has 15 residues. After removal of 1 base from V and 9 bases from J, the junction contained 5 bases not matched to a gene.

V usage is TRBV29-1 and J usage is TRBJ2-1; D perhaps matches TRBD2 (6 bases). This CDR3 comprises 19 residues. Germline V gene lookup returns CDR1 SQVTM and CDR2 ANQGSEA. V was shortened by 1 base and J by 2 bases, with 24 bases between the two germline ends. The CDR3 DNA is TGCAGCGTTGAAGGGTTAGACAGTAGCGGCTTACAAACCTACAATGAGCAGTTCTTC. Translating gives CSVEGLDSSGLQTYNEQFF.

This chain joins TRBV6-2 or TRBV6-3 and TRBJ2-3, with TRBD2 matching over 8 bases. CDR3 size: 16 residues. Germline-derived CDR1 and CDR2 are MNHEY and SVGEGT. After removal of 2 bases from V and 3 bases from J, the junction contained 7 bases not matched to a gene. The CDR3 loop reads CASSYEAGAETDTQYF. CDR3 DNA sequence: TGTGCCAGCAGTTACGAAGCGGGGGCCGAAACAGATACGCAGTATTTT.

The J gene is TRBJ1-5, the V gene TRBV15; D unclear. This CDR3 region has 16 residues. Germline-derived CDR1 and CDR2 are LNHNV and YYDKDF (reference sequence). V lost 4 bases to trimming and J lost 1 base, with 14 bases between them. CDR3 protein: CATSTGSGLSNQPQHF. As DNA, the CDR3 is TGTGCCACCAGCACCGGTTCGGGGTTGAGCAATCAGCCCCAGCATTTT.

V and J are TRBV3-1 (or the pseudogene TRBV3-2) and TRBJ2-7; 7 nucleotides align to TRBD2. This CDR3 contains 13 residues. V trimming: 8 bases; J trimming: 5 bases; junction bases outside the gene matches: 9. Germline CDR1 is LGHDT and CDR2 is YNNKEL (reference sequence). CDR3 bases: TGTGCCAGCGGAAGGACTAGTTTCGACGAGCAGTACTTC. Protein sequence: CASGRTSFDEQYF.

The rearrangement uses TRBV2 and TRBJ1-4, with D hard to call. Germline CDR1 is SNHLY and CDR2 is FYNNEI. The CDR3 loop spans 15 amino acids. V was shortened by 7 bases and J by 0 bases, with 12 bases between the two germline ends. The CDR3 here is CASNQFRTTNEKLFF. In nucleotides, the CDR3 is TGTGCCAGCAACCAGTTCAGGACAACTAATGAAAAACTGTTTTTT. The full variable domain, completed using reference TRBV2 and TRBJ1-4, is EPEVTQTPSHQVTQMGQEVILRCVPISNHLYFYWYRQILGQKVEFLVSFYNNEISEKSEIFDDQFSVERPDGSNFTLKIRSTKLEDSAMYFCASNQFRTTNEKLFFGSGTQLSVL.

As DNA, the CDR3 is TGCGCCAGCAGTCGTGGGACAGGGGGGTATCTGAACACTGAAGCTTTCTTT. Amino acid sequence: CASSRGTGGYLNTEAFF. This chain joins TRBV10-2 and TRBJ1-1; 11 bases agree with TRBD1. The germline V gene encodes CDR1 WSHSY and CDR2 SAAADI. Trimming removed 5 bases from V and 0 bases from J; junction bases left unmatched: 8. The CDR3 runs 17 residues.

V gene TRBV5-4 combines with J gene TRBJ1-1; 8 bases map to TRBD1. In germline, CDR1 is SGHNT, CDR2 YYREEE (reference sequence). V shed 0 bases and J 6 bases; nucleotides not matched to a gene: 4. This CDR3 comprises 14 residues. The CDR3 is CASSLVAGGPEAFF. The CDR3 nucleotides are TGTGCCAGCAGCTTGGTTGCAGGGGGCCCTGAAGCTTTCTTT.

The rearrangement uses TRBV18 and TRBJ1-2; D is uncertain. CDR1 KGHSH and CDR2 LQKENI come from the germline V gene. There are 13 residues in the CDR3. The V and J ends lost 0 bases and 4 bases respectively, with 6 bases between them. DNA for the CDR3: TGTGCCAGCTCACCACCCTTGAGCTATGGCTACACCTTC. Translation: CASSPPLSYGYTF. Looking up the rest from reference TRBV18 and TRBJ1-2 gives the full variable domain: NAGVMQNPRHLVRRRGQEARLRCSPMKGHSHVYWYRQLPEEGLKFMVYLQKENIIDESGMPKERFSAEFPKEGPSILRIQQVVRGDSAAYFCASSPPLSYGYTFGSGTRLTVV.

The CDR3 coding sequence is TGTGCCAGCAGACAGGATAATTCACCCCTCCACTTT. As protein: CASRQDNSPLHF. The genes are TRBV2 and TRBJ1-6; a weak D match, TRBD1 (5 bases). The CDR3 runs 12 residues. Germline-derived CDR1 and CDR2 are SNHLY and FYNNEI. Trimming removed 6 bases from V and 5 bases from J, with 5 bases in between.

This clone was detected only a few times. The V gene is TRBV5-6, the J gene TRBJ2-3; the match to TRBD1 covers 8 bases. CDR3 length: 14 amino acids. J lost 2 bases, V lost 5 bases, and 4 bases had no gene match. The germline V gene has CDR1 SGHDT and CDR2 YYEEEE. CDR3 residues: CASRQGVFTDTQYF. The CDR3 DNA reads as TGTGCCAGCAGACAGGGGGTTTTCACAGATACGCAGTATTTT.

The CDR3, as DNA: TGCGCCAGCAGCCCGGGACAGGGAGATTCACCCCTCCACTTT. It codes for CASSPGQGDSPLHF. This sequence joins TRBV5-1 and TRBJ1-6; 9 positions agree with TRBD1. After removal of 4 bases from V and 8 bases from J, the junction contained 4 bases not matched to a gene. The CDR3 consists of 14 residues. Germline V gene lookup returns CDR1 SGHRS and CDR2 YFSETQ.